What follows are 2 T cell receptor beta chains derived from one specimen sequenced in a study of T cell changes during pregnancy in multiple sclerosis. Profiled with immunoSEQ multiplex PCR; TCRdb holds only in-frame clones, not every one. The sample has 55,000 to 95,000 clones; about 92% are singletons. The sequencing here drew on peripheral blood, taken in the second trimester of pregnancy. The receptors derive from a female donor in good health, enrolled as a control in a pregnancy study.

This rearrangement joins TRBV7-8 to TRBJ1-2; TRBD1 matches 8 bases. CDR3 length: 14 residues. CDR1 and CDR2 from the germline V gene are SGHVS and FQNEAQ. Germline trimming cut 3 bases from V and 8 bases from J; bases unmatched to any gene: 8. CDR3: CASSFESGGWGYTF. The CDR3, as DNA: TGTGCCAGCAGCTTCGAATCAGGGGGCTGGGGCTACACCTTC.

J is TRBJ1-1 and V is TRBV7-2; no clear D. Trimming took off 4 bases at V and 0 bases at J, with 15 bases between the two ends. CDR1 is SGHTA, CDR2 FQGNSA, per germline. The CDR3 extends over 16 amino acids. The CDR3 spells CASSYRFGGLNTEAFF. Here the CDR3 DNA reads TGTGCCAGCAGCTACCGTTTCGGAGGGTTGAACACTGAAGCTTTCTTT.